The 2 T cell receptor beta chains below were found in one sample sequenced in a study of T cell responses to AZD1222 COVID-19 vaccine. This table comes from immunoSEQ multiplex PCR, and its TCRdb copy is limited to in-frame clones, with some not included. The sample holds some 140,000 clones, under 95% seen once. The sample here was peripheral blood, taken on day 0 of AZD1222 vaccination. The receptor source for this set is an adult in good health.

V and J are TRBV11-2 and TRBJ2-7; D could derive from TRBD1 or TRBD2 (5 bases each). The germline gives CDR1 SGHAT, CDR2 FQNNGV. With 1 base removed from V and 7 bases from J, the gap between germline ends came to 17 bases. The CDR3 runs 15 residues. DNA of the CDR3: TGTGCCAGCAGCTTAGCCCCCCGGGGCAGAGGAGAGCAGTACTTC. As protein: CASSLAPRGRGEQYF.

This clone showed up just once. The chain has TRBV6-5 and TRBJ1-2; D is unclear. The CDR3 has 12 residues. Germline V lookup: CDR1 MNHEY, CDR2 SVGAGI. V was shortened by 7 bases and J by 2 bases, with 8 bases between the two germline ends. The CDR3 sequence: CASMQQNYGYTF. In DNA, the CDR3 is TGTGCCAGCATGCAGCAGAACTATGGCTACACCTTC.